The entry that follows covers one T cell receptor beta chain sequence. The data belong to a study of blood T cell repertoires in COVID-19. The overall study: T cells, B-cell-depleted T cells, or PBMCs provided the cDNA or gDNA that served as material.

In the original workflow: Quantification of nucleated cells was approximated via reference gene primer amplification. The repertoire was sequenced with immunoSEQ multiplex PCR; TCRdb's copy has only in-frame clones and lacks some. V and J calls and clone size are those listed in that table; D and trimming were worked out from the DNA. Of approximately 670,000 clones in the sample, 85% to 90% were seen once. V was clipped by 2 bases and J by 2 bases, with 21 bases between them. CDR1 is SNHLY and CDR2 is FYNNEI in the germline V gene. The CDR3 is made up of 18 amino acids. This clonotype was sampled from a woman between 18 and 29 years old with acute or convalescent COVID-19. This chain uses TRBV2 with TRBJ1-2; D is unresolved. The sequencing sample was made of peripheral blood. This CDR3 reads CASSETVWLTDLNYGYTF. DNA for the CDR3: TGTGCCAGCAGTGAAACGGTCTGGTTAACAGACCTAAACTATGGCTACACCTTC. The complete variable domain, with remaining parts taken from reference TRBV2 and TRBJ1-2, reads EPEVTQTPSHQVTQMGQEVILRCVPISNHLYFYWYRQILGQKVEFLVSFYNNEISEKSEIFDDQFSVERPDGSNFTLKIRSTKLEDSAMYFCASSETVWLTDLNYGYTFGSGTRLTVV.